Shown below are 9 T cell receptor beta chains from a single sample sequenced in a study of blood T cells in healthy people across ages. Alongside a J-beta primer mix, a sample-barcoded 5' primer served in a second PCR lasting roughly 6 to 11 cycles. Via MiXCR, TCRdb re-called the 5' RACE reads, giving one row per CDR3 protein. Altogether under 1,000,000 distinct CDR3 sequences are present, 35% to 60% being singletons, with the ten largest covering 15% to 20%. Sequenced material: blood. Receptors originate from a man aged 80 or over in good health.

This clonotype has only one observation. The chain links TRBV12-3 or TRBV12-4 to TRBJ2-7; 7 bases fit TRBD1. The CDR3 loop spans 13 amino acids. J gave up 2 bases and V 7 bases, and 5 bases lay outside the gene matches. The CDR3 nucleotides are TGTGCCAGCAAGAACACAGGGGCCTACGAGCAGTACTTC. It is translated as CASKNTGAYEQYF.

This clonotype was seen a few times. This chain uses TRBV28 with TRBJ2-7; D remains ambiguous. Trimming pared 8 bases from V and 2 bases from J, leaving 13 bases between. The CDR3 runs to 13 residues. The germline gives CDR1 MDHEN, CDR2 SYDVKM. This chain's CDR3 is CASQAAATYEQYF. The CDR3 region has the DNA TGTGCCAGCCAAGCTGCGGCCACCTACGAGCAGTACTTC.

A few counts support this clonotype. The chain uses TRBV14 and TRBJ2-5; unclear D gene. Germline-derived CDR1 and CDR2 are SGHDN and FVKESK. The CDR3 runs 14 residues. V was cut by 2 bases and J by 7 bases, with 14 bases left in between. The CDR3 reads CASSQTRLMGTQYF. The DNA of the CDR3 is TGTGCCAGCAGCCAAACTCGCCTGATGGGGACCCAGTACTTC.

With regard to this clonotype: The junction departs from germline at one end; a sequencing error may be responsible. The chain couples TRBV28 to TRBJ2-2; 13 bases line up with TRBD2. CDR3 size: 15 residues. Germline CDR1 and CDR2: MDHEN and SYDVKM. CDR3: CASSLTTSGRGELFF. The DNA of the CDR3 is TGCGCCAGCAGCCTGACGACTAGCGGGAGGGGGGAGCTGTTTTTT.

This clonotype has more than one count but fewer than ten. The V gene is TRBV28, the J gene TRBJ2-5, with D tentatively TRBD2 (5 bases). The V and J ends lost 3 bases and 2 bases respectively, with 13 bases between them. The germline V gene has CDR1 MDHEN and CDR2 SYDVKM. The CDR3 loop spans 15 amino acids. CDR3 protein: CASSFPDSAQETQYF. Here the CDR3 DNA reads TGTGCCAGCAGTTTCCCGGACTCCGCACAAGAGACCCAGTACTTC.

This clonotype turned up a few times. CDR3 sequence reads: CAISDPSTGTVNTEAFF. The CDR3, as DNA: TGTGCCATCAGTGACCCGTCCACTGGGACGGTGAACACTGAAGCTTTCTTT. The genes are TRBV10-3 and TRBJ1-1; D is perhaps TRBD1 (5 bases). The CDR3 has 17 amino acids. Germline V gene data show CDR1 as ENHRY and CDR2 as SYGVKD. V was pared by 3 bases and J by 0 bases, with 17 bases between.

The V and J genes are TRBV4-3 and TRBJ2-3; D unclear. The CDR3 has 16 residues. Germline V lookup: CDR1 LGHNA, CDR2 YSLEER. Trimming removed 3 bases from V and 0 bases from J, with 13 bases in between. The DNA for the CDR3 is TGCGCCAGCAGCCAGGTCCCGGGTCCTAGCACAGATACGCAGTATTTT. Protein product: CASSQVPGPSTDTQYF.

V and J are TRBV7-3 and TRBJ2-3; TRBD1 might be the D (6 bases). The CDR3 is 16 residues long. CDR1 SGHTA and CDR2 FQGTGA come from the germline V gene. Deletions cut 5 bases from V and 2 bases from J, with 17 bases between. In nucleotides, the CDR3 is TGTGCCAGCAGCGCGAAGACAGGAGGAGTCACAGATACGCAGTATTTT. It specifies CASSAKTGGVTDTQYF.

V is TRBV27 and J is TRBJ1-1; 9 positions match TRBD1. CDR3 length equals 13 residues. Germline V gene data show CDR1 as MNHEY and CDR2 as SMNVEV (reference sequence). V gave up 5 bases and J gave up 7 bases; unmatched junction bases: 5. The CDR3 loop reads CASSPGTGFEAFF. In DNA, the CDR3 is TGTGCCAGCAGTCCAGGGACAGGGTTTGAAGCTTTCTTT.